The present T cell receptor beta chain was sequenced within a study of radiotherapy plus CTLA-4 blockade in lung cancer. This table comes from immunoSEQ multiplex PCR, and its TCRdb copy is limited to in-frame clones, with some not included. Of approximately 73,000 clones listed, around 87% are singletons. The germline CDR1 and CDR2 sequences are SGHRS and YFSETQ. The CDR3 has 16 amino acids. Losses at the gene ends were 7 bases for V and 5 bases for J; bases not matched to a gene: 17. This chain links TRBV5-1 with TRBJ2-5; TRBD2 matches 7 bases. The clonotype comes from a human donor with non-small cell lung cancer that progressed on radiotherapy plus ipilimumab. The sequenced sample was peripheral blood, obtained from a patient treated with radiotherapy plus ipilimumab. CDR3 region: CASYPIWSGKGETQYF. In DNA, the CDR3 is TGCGCCAGCTACCCCATTTGGAGCGGGAAAGGGGAGACCCAGTACTTC.